The rows below give T cell receptor beta chains drawn from one sample of a study of OX40 agonist ivuxolimab in advanced cancers. Libraries were prepared by immunoSEQ multiplex PCR; TCRdb keeps only in-frame clonotypes and omits some of them. This sample carries 50,000 to 65,000 clones, 87% of them seen once, and the ten largest clones take approximately 3%. The starting material was CD4+ or CD8+ T cells sorted from blood, obtained in a trial of the OX40 agonist ivuxolimab. The receptors originated from an adult with an advanced solid tumor such as melanoma, head and neck, liver or kidney cancer. Both conserved end residues are part of each CDR3. A D gene is named only where the DNA matches it firmly. A clone size is listed for some rows: how often the clone was seen (once, few, many), or a class if it is expanded.

J | D | V | size | DNA | CDR3
TRBJ2-2 | TRBD1 | TRBV5-1 | . | TGCGCCAGCAGCAGGACAGGGAACACCGGGGAGCTGTTTTTT | CASSRTGNTGELFF
TRBJ1-4 | TRBD1 | TRBV27 | . | TGTGCCAGCAGTTTACACTTCCCTTGGGACAGGGGGCGGAAGACTAATGAAAAACTGTTTTTT | CASSLHFPWDRGRKTNEKLFF
TRBJ1-4 | . | TRBV2 | . | TGTGCCAGCAGTGATGGGGCTTGGAATGAAAAACTGTTTTTT | CASSDGAWNEKLFF
TRBJ1-5 | . | TRBV10-3 | . | TGTGCCATCAGTGAGTCGAAAGCAGGAAGCAATCAGCCCCAGCATTTT | CAISESKAGSNQPQHF
TRBJ2-7 | . | TRBV27 | . | TGTGCCAGCAGTTCCTTCTCGAGGGGCTACGAGCAGTACTTC | CASSSFSRGYEQYF
TRBJ2-3 | TRBD2 | TRBV4-1 | . | TGCGCCAGCAGCCAACCAGCGGGGGCTAGCACAGATACGCAGTATTTT | CASSQPAGASTDTQYF
TRBJ2-2 | TRBD2 | TRBV7-8 | . | TGTGCCAGCAGCTTAGCGAGCGGGAGAGGGACCGGGGAGCTGTTTTTT | CASSLASGRGTGELFF
TRBJ2-1 | . | TRBV7-9 | . | TGTGCCAGCAGCTTAATAGGCAATGAGCAGTTCTTC | CASSLIGNEQFF
TRBJ1-2 | . | TRBV28 | . | TGTGCCAGCAGTACGACACAGGGAAGGTATGGCTACACCTTC | CASSTTQGRYGYTF
TRBJ2-7 | . | TRBV5-5 | once | TGTGCCAGCAGCTCGCCGGGCCCCCTGGAGCAGTACTTC | CASSSPGPLEQYF
TRBJ1-4 | . | TRBV5-6 | . | TGTGCCAGCAGCTTTCTTGGGGACCTTAATGAAAAACTGTTTTTT | CASSFLGDLNEKLFF
TRBJ1-1 | . | TRBV6-5 | . | TGTGCCAGCAGTTACCTGGGACGACAAAATGCTTTCTTT | CASSYLGRQNAFF
TRBJ2-7 | . | TRBV5-5 | . | TGTGCCAGCAGCTTGGGGCAGGGAGGTTACGAGCAGTACTTC | CASSLGQGGYEQYF
TRBJ1-5 | TRBD1 | TRBV27 | once | TGTGCCAGCAGTACACGAGGACAGGGAAGGGACTATAGCAATCAGCCCCAGCATTTT | CASSTRGQGRDYSNQPQHF
TRBJ2-5 | . | TRBV6-4 | . | TGTGCCAGCAGCCCCCTCCGGGGGCCTCAAGAGACCCAGTACTTC | CASSPLRGPQETQYF
TRBJ1-2 | . | TRBV2 | . | TGTGCCAGCAGGCCGACACCGGGGTCCTATGGCTACACCTTC | CASRPTPGSYGYTF
TRBJ1-2 | . | TRBV15 | . | TGTGCCACCAGCTCATGGGGGGGCAACTATGGCTACACCTTC | CATSSWGGNYGYTF
TRBJ2-2 | . | TRBV5-1 | . | TGCGCCAGCAGCTTAGTCCCCGAGTTTGCAACCGGGGAGCTGTTTTTT | CASSLVPEFATGELFF
TRBJ2-2 | TRBD1 | TRBV5-5 | . | TGTGCCAGCAGTCCCTCCAGGGGGACCGGGGAGCTGTTTTTT | CASSPSRGTGELFF
TRBJ2-5 | TRBD2 | TRBV7-2 | . | TGTGCCAGCAGCCTAGCGGTACAGGCCGTAGGGGAGACCCAGTACTTC | CASSLAVQAVGETQYF
TRBJ1-2 | . | TRBV7-9 | . | TGTGCCAGCAGCTCGGACAGCGACTATGGCTACACCTTC | CASSSDSDYGYTF
TRBJ2-1 | . | TRBV7-9 | . | TGTGCCAGCAGCCCTAGTTACAATGAGCAGTTCTTC | CASSPSYNEQFF
TRBJ2-3 | . | TRBV6-1 | . | TGTGCCAGCAGTGGAGACTGGTCCCGTAGCACAGATACGCAGTATTTT | CASSGDWSRSTDTQYF
TRBJ1-1 | TRBD1 | TRBV28 | . | TGTGCCAGCAGTTTGAGAAGGGTCCGGGACAGGGGGGCTGAAGCTTTCTTT | CASSLRRVRDRGAEAFF
TRBJ2-6 | . | TRBV25-1 | . | TGTGCCAGCAGTGACCCAGGGTTCGACCTGACTTTC | CASSDPGFDLTF
TRBJ1-2 | . | TRBV19 | . | TGTGCCAGTAGTATAGGCGGGACCCATGGCTACACCTTC | CASSIGGTHGYTF
TRBJ1-2 | . | TRBV4-3 | . | TGCGCCAGCAGCCAACTCGATCTAATGGGGGAAGTAGTCGATGGCTACACCTTC | CASSQLDLMGEVVDGYTF
TRBJ1-1 | . | TRBV30 | . | TGTGCCTGGAGTGCTCGGCGGGGAAGCGCAGCTTTCTTT | CAWSARRGSAAFF
TRBJ2-3 | TRBD2 | TRBV7-9 | . | TGTGCCAGCACTAGCGGGAGCCCAGATACGCAGTATTTT | CASTSGSPDTQYF
TRBJ2-6 | . | TRBV9 | . | TGTGCCAGCAGAAAGGGGAACCCTATCTCCTCTGGGGCCAACGTCCTGACTTTC | CASRKGNPISSGANVLTF
TRBJ2-5 | . | TRBV19 | few | TGTGCCAGTAGTATAGCAAGTGGGGAAGAGACCCAGTACTTC | CASSIASGEETQYF
TRBJ1-2 | . | TRBV28 | . | TGTGCCAGCAGTTTCGGCGAAGCCTCTAACTATGGCTACACCTTC | CASSFGEASNYGYTF
TRBJ1-1 | . | TRBV19 | . | TGTGCCAGTAGTATTTCGGTGATGAACACTGAAGCTTTCTTT | CASSISVMNTEAFF
TRBJ1-2 | TRBD1 | TRBV6-5 | . | TGTGCCAGCAGTCGACAGGGCGCTAACTATGGCTACACCTTC | CASSRQGANYGYTF
TRBJ1-1 | TRBD1 | TRBV4-1 | . | TGCGCCAGCAGGCGAACAGGGGGCGCTTATCTCACTGAAGCTTTCTTT | CASRRTGGAYLTEAFF
TRBJ2-1 | . | TRBV14 | . | TGTGCCAGCAGCCAAGCTGGTCGGGGTTCCTACAATGAGCAGTTCTTC | CASSQAGRGSYNEQFF
TRBJ2-7 | . | TRBV18 | . | TGTGCCAGCTCCACCAGCCACGAGCAGTACTTC | CASSTSHEQYF
TRBJ1-2 | . | TRBV19 | . | TGTGCCAGTAGTATAGATTTCAGGGCCCGTGGCTACACCTTC | CASSIDFRARGYTF
TRBJ2-7 | . | TRBV6-6 | . | TGTGCCAGCAGTTCCCTTGGGGAGCAGTACTTC | CASSSLGEQYF
TRBJ1-2 | TRBD1 | TRBV19 | . | TGTGCCAGTAGTATAGATTCTCACAGGGGGCGGAATTATGGCTACACCTTC | CASSIDSHRGRNYGYTF
TRBJ1-5 | . | TRBV29-1 | . | TGCAGCGTTGGCGGGGCAGGGCAAAATCAGCCCCAGCATTTT | CSVGGAGQNQPQHF
TRBJ2-5 | TRBD2 | TRBV2 | . | TGTGCCAGCAGTGATGGACTAGGGCAAGAGACCCAGTACTTC | CASSDGLGQETQYF
TRBJ2-3 | TRBD1 | TRBV5-1 | . | TGCGCCAGCCACGACCGGGACAGGAGCACAGATACGCAGTATTTT | CASHDRDRSTDTQYF
TRBJ2-7 | . | TRBV5-1 | . | TGCGCCAGCAGCGGAAGGACGGGAGACGAGCAGTACTTC | CASSGRTGDEQYF
TRBJ1-2 | TRBD1 | TRBV5-4 | . | TGTGCCAGCAGCCCTGACAGGGAAGGGTTCTATGGCTACACCTTC | CASSPDREGFYGYTF
TRBJ2-7 | . | TRBV6-5 | . | TGTGCCGCCACTTTATCAGAGGAGCAGTACTTC | CAATLSEEQYF
TRBJ1-2 | . | TRBV19 | . | TGTGCCAGTAGTATGGGTCTATTGGACAGCAACTATGGCTACACCTTC | CASSMGLLDSNYGYTF
TRBJ2-5 | . | TRBV28 | . | TGTGCCAGCAGTCCTCCCCAAGGGACCCAGTACTTC | CASSPPQGTQYF
TRBJ2-7 | TRBD1 | TRBV7-9 | . | TGTGCCAGCAGCTCACCACAGGGGGAGCAGTACTTC | CASSSPQGEQYF
TRBJ2-7 | . | TRBV28 | . | TGTGCCAGCAGTTTACCAGGGTTCTCCTACGAGCAGTACTTC | CASSLPGFSYEQYF
TRBJ2-1 | . | TRBV11-2 | . | TGTGCCAGCAGCCCCCACCTAGAGAGCTCCTACAATGAGCAGTTCTTC | CASSPHLESSYNEQFF
TRBJ2-7 | . | TRBV10-1 | . | TGCGCCAGCAGTGCGGGAGCCTACGAGCAGTACTTC | CASSAGAYEQYF
TRBJ1-1 | . | TRBV6-5 | . | TGTGCCAGCAGCCGGAACAATGCGAACACTGAAGCTTTCTTT | CASSRNNANTEAFF
TRBJ2-7 | . | TRBV9 | . | TGTGCCAGCAGCCCTGGTCCCACGGGGGAGCAGTACTTC | CASSPGPTGEQYF
TRBJ2-2 | . | TRBV7-9 | . | TGTGCCAGCAGCTTACAGGGAGGTTCCGGGGAGCTGTTTTTT | CASSLQGGSGELFF